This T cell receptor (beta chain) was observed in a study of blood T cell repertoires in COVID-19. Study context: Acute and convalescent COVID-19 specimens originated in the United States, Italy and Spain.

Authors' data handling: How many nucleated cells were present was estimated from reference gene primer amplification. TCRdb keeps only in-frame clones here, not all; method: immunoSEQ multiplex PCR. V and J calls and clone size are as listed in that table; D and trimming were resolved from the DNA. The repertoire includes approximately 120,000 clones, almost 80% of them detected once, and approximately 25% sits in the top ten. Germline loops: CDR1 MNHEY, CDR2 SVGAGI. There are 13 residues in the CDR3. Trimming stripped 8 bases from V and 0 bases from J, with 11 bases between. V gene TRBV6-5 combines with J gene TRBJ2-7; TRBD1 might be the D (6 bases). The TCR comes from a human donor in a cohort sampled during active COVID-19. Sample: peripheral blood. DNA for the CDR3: TGTGCCAGCGCGACAGGAGACTCCTACGAGCAGTACTTC. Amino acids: CASATGDSYEQYF.